These 21 T cell receptor beta chains were all obtained from the same sample, sequenced in a study of memory CD4+ T cells and cytomegalovirus serostatus. Measured with immunoSEQ multiplex PCR; TCRdb has only the in-frame clones, and not every one. The sample carries around 54,000 clones, 70% to 75% recorded once. The sort gate was single viable CD3+CD4+CD8-CD45RO+ cells for memory CD4+ T cells. Sample: memory CD4+ T cells from blood. These receptors were taken from an adult in good health and CMV-seropositive.

The V and J genes are TRBV11-3 and TRBJ2-1, with 8 bases lining up with TRBD2. Losses at the gene ends were 5 bases for V and 2 bases for J; bases not matched to a gene: 5. The CDR3 sequence is 15 residues long. Looked up from germline, CDR1 is SGHNT and CDR2 is YENEEA. The chain's CDR3 is CASSPSSGPYNEQFF. The CDR3 region has the DNA TGTGCCAGCAGCCCCTCTAGCGGGCCCTACAATGAGCAGTTCTTC.

The chain carries TRBV19 and TRBJ2-1, with no clear D. The germline gives CDR1 LNHDA, CDR2 SQIVND (reference sequence). With 5 bases removed from V and 5 bases from J, the gap between germline ends came to 10 bases. The CDR3 spans 13 residues. CDR3 region: CASSARANNEQFF. The CDR3, as DNA: TGTGCCAGTAGTGCCAGAGCGAACAATGAGCAGTTCTTC.

The V and J genes are TRBV11-2 and TRBJ1-6, with D perhaps matching TRBD1 (5 bases). The V gene's germline CDR1 is SGHAT and CDR2 FQNNGV. With 3 bases removed from V and 1 base from J, the gap between germline ends came to 16 bases. The CDR3 length is 18 residues. CDR3 in amino acids: CASSLTAGLGSYNSPLHF. As DNA, the CDR3 is TGTGCCAGCAGCTTGACGGCAGGGTTAGGATCCTATAATTCACCCCTCCACTTT.

The chain joins TRBV7-2 to TRBJ2-5, with D tentatively TRBD1 (5 bases). V was shortened by 5 bases and J by 7 bases, with 11 bases between the two germline ends. The CDR3 contains 12 residues. From germline, CDR1 is SGHTA and CDR2 FQGNSA. The CDR3 bases are TGTGCCAGCAGCCTCCAGGACACGACCCAGTACTTC. Protein sequence: CASSLQDTTQYF.

This clone was seen a handful of times. The chain employs TRBV18 and TRBJ1-1; D is perhaps TRBD1 (6 bases). V lost 0 bases to trimming and J lost 2 bases, with 13 bases between them. The CDR3 consists of 16 residues. From germline, CDR1 is KGHSH and CDR2 LQKENI. CDR3 sequence reads: CASSPPLTGVNTEAFF. In nucleotides, the CDR3 is TGTGCCAGCTCACCACCTCTGACAGGAGTTAACACTGAAGCTTTCTTT.

The genes are TRBV7-2 and TRBJ2-1; TRBD2 matches 10 bases. CDR1 is SGHTA, CDR2 FQGNSA, per germline. Germline trimming cut 5 bases from V and 4 bases from J; bases unmatched to any gene: 17. This CDR3 has 19 residues. The CDR3 protein is CASSRGTSAPLISYNEQFF. In DNA, the CDR3 is TGTGCCAGCAGCCGGGGGACTAGCGCACCCCTCATCTCGTACAATGAGCAGTTCTTC.

This clone was counted between two and nine times. This chain's CDR3 is CASSQGMRTQYF. The CDR3 DNA reads as TGTGCCAGCAGCCAAGGAATGAGGACCCAGTACTTC. This rearrangement joins TRBV14 to TRBJ2-5; D ambiguous. The length of the CDR3 is 12 residues. Germline lookup yields CDR1 SGHDN and CDR2 FVKESK. Trimming pared 1 base from V and 7 bases from J, leaving 7 bases between.

This clone was detected only a few times. V is TRBV14 and J is TRBJ2-6, with unresolved D. Trimming shortened V by 4 bases and J by 3 bases, and 7 bases separated the two germline ends. The CDR3 sequence is 14 residues long. Germline V CDR1 and CDR2: SGHDN, FVKESK. CDR3 region: CASSLSGGANVLTF. CDR3 nucleotide sequence: TGTGCCAGCAGCCTATCTGGTGGGGCCAACGTCCTGACTTTC.

The chain couples TRBV14 to TRBJ1-3, with TRBD1 as a possible D gene (6 bases). Trimming stripped 0 bases from V and 4 bases from J, with 16 bases between. CDR1 and CDR2 (germline): SGHDN, FVKESK. The CDR3 runs 17 residues. This chain's CDR3 is CASSQDPGHRGGNTIYF. CDR3 bases: TGTGCCAGCAGCCAAGATCCGGGACACCGAGGCGGAAACACCATATATTTT.

This clone was found once. CDR3 coding DNA: TGTGCCAGCCGACAGGGAACCCAGGAGACCCAGTACTTC. Its protein is CASRQGTQETQYF. The genes are TRBV6-5 and TRBJ2-5, with TRBD1 matching 7 bases. Germline assignment: CDR1 MNHEY and CDR2 SVGAGI. This CDR3 region has 13 residues. Trimming cost V 8 bases and J 5 bases; bases outside gene matches: 8.

This clone was detected only a few times. The chain uses TRBV7-2 and TRBJ2-2; D remains unclear. Trimming took off 7 bases at V and 7 bases at J, with 16 bases between the two ends. CDR1 is SGHTA, CDR2 FQGNSA, per germline. The CDR3 is made up of 14 amino acids. CDR3 bases: TGTGCCAGCAAGAGAGGCGGCCTGGACGGGGAGCTGTTTTTT. Translated, it gives CASKRGGLDGELFF. The full variable domain, rest sourced from reference TRBV7-2 and TRBJ2-2, is GAGVSQSPSNKVTEKGKDVELRCDPISGHTALYWYRQSLGQGLEFLIYFQGNSAPDKSGLPSDRFSAERTGGSVSTLTIQRTQQEDSAVYLCASKRGGLDGELFFGEGSRLTVL.

This clone was seen a few times. As DNA, the CDR3 is TGTGCCAGCAGCTCTACTAGCGGCAGGAACACGGATGAGCAGTTCTTC. This codes for CASSSTSGRNTDEQFF. The rearrangement links TRBV7-8 to TRBJ2-1; the match to TRBD2 covers 8 bases. Germline assignment: CDR1 SGHVS and CDR2 FQNEAQ. Germline trimming cut 4 bases from V and 8 bases from J; bases unmatched to any gene: 13. The CDR3 is 16 residues long.

This chain connects TRBV6-6 to TRBJ1-1; maybe TRBD1 (5 bases). There are 11 residues in the CDR3. Germline V gives CDR1 MNHNY, CDR2 SVGAGI (reference sequence). V was shortened by 8 bases and J by 10 bases, with 14 bases between the two germline ends. The DNA of the CDR3 is TGTGCCAGCGGGGCGCGGGGGGGAGCTTTCTTT. It yields the protein CASGARGGAFF.

This clone occurred a few times. The V gene is TRBV19, the J gene TRBJ2-1; 10 bases agree with TRBD1. The CDR3 has 15 residues. V lost 8 bases and J lost 5; bases outside the gene matches: 9. Per germline, CDR1 LNHDA and CDR2 SQIVND (reference sequence). The CDR3, as DNA: TGTGCCAGTCAGTCACCCGGGACAGGGGACAATGAGCAGTTCTTC. It is translated as CASQSPGTGDNEQFF.

By share, this clone counts as medium-sized. The chain has TRBV10-1 and TRBJ2-3, with 10 bases that match TRBD2. Germline V lookup: CDR1 WNHNN, CDR2 SYGVQD (reference sequence). The CDR3 is made up of 15 amino acids. J lost 1 base, V lost 5 bases, and 3 bases had no gene match. CDR3 protein: CASSTGTSGTDTQYF. As DNA, the CDR3 is TGCGCCAGCAGTACCGGGACTAGCGGCACAGATACGCAGTATTTT.

This chain connects TRBV21-1 to TRBJ1-2; TRBD1 was called by the table and not checked on the DNA. TRBV21-1 constitutes a pseudogene. The CDR3 consists of 16 residues. The CDR3 protein is CASRRDRTLANYGYTF. CDR3 in DNA: TGTGCCAGCAGGAGGGACAGGACCTTAGCTAACTATGGCTACACCTTC.

The chain recombines TRBV27 with TRBJ1-2; D perhaps matches TRBD1 (6 bases). The V end was cut by 1 base, the J end by 5 bases, with 11 bases between. CDR1 is MNHEY and CDR2 is SMNVEV in the germline V gene (reference sequence). The CDR3 consists of 14 residues. For the CDR3, the DNA is TGTGCCAGCAGTTTATACAGGGCTGGGTATGGCTACACCTTC. This encodes CASSLYRAGYGYTF.

The rearrangement links TRBV13 to TRBJ2-7; tentative D call: TRBD2 (7 bases). The ends were cut back, 6 bases at V and 2 bases at J, with 23 bases in the middle. The CDR3 extends over 17 amino acids. Germline values: CDR1 PRHDT, CDR2 FYEKMQ (reference sequence). The CDR3 sequence is CASSFTRGLALAYEQYF. CDR3 nucleotide sequence: TGTGCCAGCAGTTTCACGCGGGGGCTAGCGCTAGCCTACGAGCAGTACTTC.

This rearrangement joins TRBV6-4 to TRBJ1-5, with D hard to call. The germline gives CDR1 MRHNA, CDR2 SNTAGT. V was trimmed by 1 base and J by 4 bases, leaving 8 bases between them. This CDR3 is 14 amino acids long. DNA for the CDR3: TGTGCCAGCAGTGACTTGTGGGCGAATCAGCCCCAGCATTTT. Encoded protein: CASSDLWANQPQHF.

This chain joins TRBV18 and TRBJ1-2; TRBD1 aligns across 7 bases. The CDR3 contains 16 residues. CDR1 is KGHSH and CDR2 is LQKENI in the germline V gene. Losses at the gene ends were 0 bases for V and 7 bases for J; bases not matched to a gene: 11. The CDR3 sequence is CASSPPRPTDRAGYTF. Written as DNA, the CDR3 is TGTGCCAGCTCACCACCGAGGCCCACTGACAGGGCTGGCTACACCTTC. Together with reference TRBV18 and TRBJ1-2, the CDR3 gives the full variable domain: NAGVMQNPRHLVRRRGQEARLRCSPMKGHSHVYWYRQLPEEGLKFMVYLQKENIIDESGMPKERFSAEFPKEGPSILRIQQVVRGDSAAYFCASSPPRPTDRAGYTFGSGTRLTVV.

V usage is TRBV20-1 and J usage is TRBJ2-1; D remains ambiguous. Trimming took off 6 bases at V and 9 bases at J, with 12 bases between the two ends. The CDR3 totals 11 residues. Germline values: CDR1 DFQATT, CDR2 SNEGSKA (reference sequence). CDR3 sequence: CSATVTPEQFF. In DNA, the CDR3 is TGCAGTGCCACGGTGACACCTGAGCAGTTCTTC.